Below are 4 T cell receptor beta chains sequenced from a single sample in a study of CD39 and CD103 CD8 tumor-infiltrating T cells. Profiling relied on immunoSEQ multiplex PCR, and the TCRdb table lists in-frame clones only, not all of them. The table lists about 7,400 clones, more than 60% of them singletons. Sequencing input: CD8+ T cells sorted from blood. Subset specified: total memory CD8 T cells (CD45RA-CCR7+/-) from blood or uninvolved lymph node. The receptors shown here come from a human donor with head and neck squamous cell carcinoma.

Judged by abundance, this clone is medium-sized (0.01 to 0.1%). The V and J genes are TRBV19 and TRBJ1-3; TRBD1 agrees at 8 bases. In germline, CDR1 is LNHDA, CDR2 SQIVND (reference sequence). This CDR3 comprises 14 residues. V dropped 9 bases and J dropped 0; count of bases not matched to a gene: 4. CDR3 in amino acids: CASGQGSSGNTIYF. CDR3 bases: TGTGCCAGCGGACAGGGCAGCTCTGGAAACACCATATATTTT.

This chain links TRBV30 with TRBJ1-2; the D is unclear. The CDR3 consists of 14 residues. V was clipped by 2 bases and J by 8 bases, with 18 bases between them. The germline CDR1 and CDR2 sequences are GTSNPN and SVGIG (reference sequence). CDR3 amino acids: CAWSRIGPLGGYTF. In DNA form, the CDR3 reads TGTGCCTGGAGTAGGATCGGACCGCTTGGCGGCTACACCTTC.

V usage is TRBV27 and J usage is TRBJ2-1; 15 nucleotides agree with TRBD2. The germline V gene encodes CDR1 MNHEY and CDR2 SMNVEV (reference sequence). Trimming took 5 bases from V and 8 from J; bases not matched to a gene: 16. This CDR3 spans 19 amino acids. CDR3 sequence: CASSLFPPGLAGGRYEQFF. The DNA for the CDR3 is TGTGCCAGCAGTCTCTTCCCTCCGGGACTAGCGGGGGGTAGGTATGAGCAGTTCTTC.

This clone showed up just a few times. This chain uses TRBV28 with TRBJ1-5, with D unresolved. The CDR3 runs 12 residues. Germline V gives CDR1 MDHEN, CDR2 SYDVKM. V was clipped by 3 bases and J by 7 bases, with 7 bases between them. CDR3 region: CASSFFRQPQHF. For the CDR3, the DNA is TGTGCCAGCAGTTTTTTCCGGCAGCCCCAGCATTTT.